In this sample, the clone carrying this TCR beta chain turned up once. The protocol was immunoSEQ multiplex PCR, while the TCRdb copy is restricted to in-frame clones and leaves out a portion. Among roughly 670,000 clones listed, over 80% were seen once. The data derive from a study of blood T cell repertoires in COVID-19. CDR1 and CDR2 (germline): LNHDA, SQIVND (reference sequence). The V end lost 5 bases, the J end lost 7 bases, and 20 bases lay between the germline ends. This CDR3 comprises 15 residues. The clonotype originates from a woman aged 18-29 years with acute or convalescent COVID-19. Source material: peripheral blood. This chain links TRBV19 with TRBJ1-1, with no clear D. The CDR3 bases are TGTGCCAGTAGTTTATCGATTCTTGAGCGCCGTGAAGCTTTCTTT. Translating gives CASSLSILERREAFF.